This TCR beta chain was sequenced in a study of glioma-infiltrating T cells. V shed 5 bases and J shed 6 bases, with 17 bases lying between them. CDR1 SEHNR and CDR2 FQNEAQ come from the germline V gene (reference sequence). This CDR3 has 15 residues. This clonotype was found a few times. The iRepertoire nested amplicon-rescue multiplex PCR amplified TCR alpha and beta CDR3s from RNA. Input was roughly 95-450 ng of tissue mRNA or PBMC total RNA. TCRdb recomputed calls from the multiplex PCR reads with MiXCR, one row per CDR3 protein. The sample lists roughly 130,000 distinct CDR3 sequences, more than 20% occurring once.

The receptor's source is a human donor with low-grade glioma or glioblastoma, undergoing nonglioma brain surgery, or in good health (not recorded which). The chain couples TRBV7-9 to TRBJ2-1, with D possibly matching TRBD2 (7 bases). Sample: glioma tissue, nonneoplastic brain tissue, or PBMCs (not recorded which). Written as DNA, the CDR3 is TGTGCCAGCAGCCATGGTGGGGGGGGCGGCAATGAGCAGTTCTTC. Amino acids: CASSHGGGGGNEQFF.